The 29 T cell receptor beta chains below all came from one sample that was sequenced in a study of T cell changes during pregnancy in multiple sclerosis. Measured with immunoSEQ multiplex PCR; TCRdb has only the in-frame clones, and not every one. The table records over 25,000 clones, 85% to 90% of them present only once. The specimen was CD8+ T cells from peripheral blood mononuclear cells, collected before pregnancy. Source of these receptors: a female donor with multiple sclerosis, enrolled in a pregnancy study.

This rearrangement joins TRBV19 to TRBJ2-7; the match to TRBD1 covers 8 bases. Germline loops: CDR1 LNHDA, CDR2 SQIVND (reference sequence). Trimming at V came to 6 bases and at J to 1 base, leaving 5 bases not matched to a gene. This CDR3 has 14 residues. The CDR3 spells CASRLDRDSYEQYF. The CDR3, as DNA: TGTGCCAGTAGGTTGGACAGGGATTCCTACGAGCAGTACTTC.

V gene TRBV5-6 combines with J gene TRBJ1-5; possibly TRBD1 for D (5 bases). This CDR3 region has 14 residues. V was trimmed by 2 bases and J by 6 bases, leaving 12 bases between them. Germline V CDR1 and CDR2: SGHDT, YYEEEE. CDR3 loop: CASSFSMGGQPQHF. DNA of the CDR3: TGTGCCAGCAGCTTCTCCATGGGGGGTCAGCCCCAGCATTTT.

The J gene is TRBJ2-1, the V gene TRBV27; 13 nucleotides agree with TRBD2. J gave up 9 bases and V 6 bases, and 11 bases lay outside the gene matches. Germline V gene lookup returns CDR1 MNHEY and CDR2 SMNVEV (reference sequence). This CDR3 spans 16 amino acids. CDR3 in DNA: TGTGCCAGCAGCTTACAACTAGCGGGGGGGCCGAGTGAGCAGTTCTTC. It encodes CASSLQLAGGPSEQFF.

This chain uses TRBV9 with TRBJ2-7; 7 bases are a match to TRBD1. Germline V lookup: CDR1 SGDLS, CDR2 YYNGEE. The CDR3 contains 14 residues. Germline trimming cut 3 bases from V and 3 bases from J; bases unmatched to any gene: 6. The CDR3 DNA sequence: TGTGCCAGCAGCGCCCCGGGACAGCACTACGAGCAGTACTTC. Residues: CASSAPGQHYEQYF.

This clone was counted once. Mismatch with germline at one junction end may stem from a read error. The chain uses TRBV6-6 and TRBJ1-6, with 9 bases identical to TRBD1. The germline V gene encodes CDR1 MNHNY and CDR2 SVGAGI (reference sequence). This CDR3 is built from 13 residues. CDR3 DNA sequence: TGTGCCAGCAGCCCGATCGACCCGGGACAGGGAAACTTT. It translates to CASSPIDPGQGNF.

The J gene is TRBJ1-3, the V gene TRBV4-1; no clear D. From germline, CDR1 is MGHRA and CDR2 YSYEKL. Deletions cut 1 base from V and 7 bases from J, with 5 bases between. This CDR3 is built from 12 residues. Written as DNA, the CDR3 is TGCGCCAGCAGCCAAGGAGTCAACACCATATATTTT. Encoded protein: CASSQGVNTIYF.

The chain recombines TRBV11-2 with TRBJ2-5, with a possible D match to TRBD2 (6 bases). This CDR3 is built from 12 residues. The V and J ends lost 2 bases and 11 bases respectively, with 12 bases between them. Germline-derived CDR1 and CDR2 are SGHAT and FQNNGV. The CDR3 protein is CASSLRRVEQYF. The CDR3 DNA reads TGTGCCAGCAGCTTAAGGAGGGTCGAACAGTACTTC.

This clone was seen only a few times. The chain employs TRBV2 and TRBJ2-7; D gene ambiguous. V was clipped by 6 bases and J by 6 bases, with 3 bases between them. CDR1 and CDR2 from the germline V gene are SNHLY and FYNNEI. The CDR3 length is 9 residues. The CDR3 bases are TGTGCCAGCAGCCTCGAGCAGTACTTC. Translating gives CASSLEQYF.

This rearrangement joins TRBV27 to TRBJ1-1; unclear D gene. CDR3 size: 12 residues. The V end was cut by 5 bases, the J end by 4 bases, with 8 bases between. CDR1 and CDR2 (germline): MNHEY, SMNVEV (reference sequence). DNA for the CDR3: TGTGCCAGCAGTGGTGGAGGCACTGAAGCTTTCTTT. This gives the protein CASSGGGTEAFF.

The chain uses TRBV28 and TRBJ2-2; D unresolved. The CDR3 spans 12 residues. Germline V gene lookup returns CDR1 MDHEN and CDR2 SYDVKM. Trimming removed 7 bases at V and 5 bases at J, with 8 bases between. The CDR3 DNA is TGTGCCAGCAAAGGAGCTACCGGGGAGCTGTTTTTT. Translated: CASKGATGELFF.

V usage is TRBV7-9 and J usage is TRBJ2-7; 7 positions match TRBD1. The V gene's germline CDR1 is SEHNR and CDR2 FQNEAQ (reference sequence). The CDR3 spans 15 residues. With V trimmed by 4 bases and J by 3 bases, 9 bases remained unmatched. The CDR3: CASSYLVGQSYEQYF. CDR3 sequence (DNA): TGTGCCAGCAGCTATTTAGTGGGACAGAGCTACGAGCAGTACTTC.

This chain connects TRBV27 to TRBJ2-7, with 8 bases that match TRBD2. CDR3 length: 15 amino acids. CDR1 is MNHEY and CDR2 is SMNVEV in the germline V gene (reference sequence). After removal of 6 bases from V and 2 bases from J, the junction contained 9 bases not matched to a gene. The CDR3 nucleotides read TGTGCCAGCAGGATGGCGGGGGGAATTGCCTACGAGCAGTACTTC. It codes for CASRMAGGIAYEQYF.

J is TRBJ1-1 and V is TRBV7-9, with D hard to call. CDR3 size: 11 residues. The germline V and J ends were trimmed by 5 bases and 7 bases, with 8 bases remaining between them. From germline, CDR1 is SEHNR and CDR2 FQNEAQ (reference sequence). The CDR3 DNA reads as TGTGCCAGCAGCCCCTGGCTTGAAGCTTTCTTT. It translates to CASSPWLEAFF.

This sequence joins TRBV6-6 and TRBJ2-1; maybe TRBD2 (7 bases). The germline gives CDR1 MNHNY, CDR2 SVGAGI (reference sequence). The CDR3 runs to 14 residues. Trimming took off 4 bases at V and 6 bases at J, with 13 bases between the two ends. CDR3 DNA sequence: TGTGCCAGCAGTTGGGGTGGGGGGGCCAATGAGCAGTTCTTC. As protein: CASSWGGGANEQFF.

The CDR3: CASSFSRGRNNSPLHF. The DNA of the CDR3 is TGTGCCAGCAGCTTTAGCAGGGGAAGGAATAATTCACCCCTCCACTTT. V gene TRBV7-8 combines with J gene TRBJ1-6; possibly TRBD1 for D (6 bases). Trimming cost V 3 bases and J 5 bases, with 14 bases left between them. The CDR3 runs to 16 residues. Per germline, CDR1 SGHVS and CDR2 FQNEAQ.

The chain has TRBV29-1 and TRBJ2-1; TRBD1 agrees at 8 bases. The CDR3 length is 15 residues. Looked up from germline, CDR1 is SQVTM and CDR2 is ANQGSEA. V was pared by 2 bases and J by 7 bases, with 10 bases of the junction left unmatched. CDR3 amino acids: CSVEPPRTGNNEQFF. The CDR3 nucleotides are TGCAGCGTTGAACCCCCACGGACAGGGAATAATGAGCAGTTCTTC.

The chain has TRBV29-1 and TRBJ2-7, with 7 bases lining up with TRBD1. CDR1 and CDR2 from the germline V gene are SQVTM and ANQGSEA. The ends lost 0 bases at V and 0 bases at J; junction bases unmatched: 5. The CDR3 length is 15 residues. Here the CDR3 DNA reads TGCAGCGTTGAAGATGAGTGGGACAGCTCCTACGAGCAGTACTTC. Amino acid sequence: CSVEDEWDSSYEQYF.

This chain's CDR3 is CASSSDRGRSGNEAFF. The CDR3 DNA is TGTGCCAGCAGCTCTGACAGGGGGCGCTCAGGAAATGAAGCTTTCTTT. J is TRBJ1-1 and V is TRBV5-4, with 10 bases identical to TRBD1. This CDR3 contains 16 residues. V dropped 3 bases and J dropped 7; count of bases not matched to a gene: 12. The V gene's germline CDR1 is SGHNT and CDR2 YYREEE (reference sequence).

The chain is built from TRBV5-4 and TRBJ2-5, with D possibly being TRBD1 (6 bases). This CDR3 contains 17 residues. Germline V CDR1 and CDR2: SGHNT, YYREEE (reference sequence). The V end lost 0 bases, the J end lost 1 base, and 16 bases lay between the germline ends. In DNA, the CDR3 is TGTGCCAGCAGCTTGGGTTTGGGGGCGACACTCCAAGAGACCCAGTACTTC. Amino acid sequence: CASSLGLGATLQETQYF.

The rearrangement joins TRBV9 to TRBJ2-7, with TRBD2 matching over 11 bases. The V gene's germline CDR1 is SGDLS and CDR2 YYNGEE. This CDR3 comprises 14 residues. The V and J ends lost 2 bases and 4 bases, in that order; junction bases with no gene match: 2. CDR3 DNA: TGTGCCAGCAGCGTCGGACTAGCGGGTTACGAGCAGTACTTC. Its protein is CASSVGLAGYEQYF.

Comments on this clone: A junction boundary mismatches the germline segment, possibly from a read error. The chain recombines TRBV10-3 with TRBJ2-2; 7 nucleotides agree with TRBD1. This CDR3 has 14 amino acids. Germline V lookup: CDR1 ENHRY, CDR2 SYGVKD. The CDR3 sequence: CAITEGAGTGELFF. The CDR3 bases are TGTGCCATCACTGAGGGGGCTGGCACCGGGGAGCTGTTTTTT.

V usage is TRBV21-1 and J usage is TRBJ1-1; the table's D call TRBD1 went unverified against the DNA. TRBV21-1 is a documented pseudogene. CDR3 length: 14 amino acids. DNA for the CDR3: TGTGCCAGCACCACGACAGGATTTAACACTGAAGCTTTCTTT. It specifies CASTTTGFNTEAFF.

V gene TRBV18 combines with J gene TRBJ2-5; weak D call: TRBD2 (5 bases). CDR1 and CDR2 from the germline V gene are KGHSH and LQKENI. The CDR3 extends over 15 amino acids. V was pared by 6 bases and J by 4 bases, with 18 bases between. CDR3 DNA: TGTGCCAGCTCTCCGAATACGGGGTATGGAGAGACCCAGTACTTC. Its protein is CASSPNTGYGETQYF.

This rearrangement joins TRBV4-1 to TRBJ1-2; TRBD1 aligns across 8 bases. This CDR3 spans 15 amino acids. The germline gives CDR1 MGHRA, CDR2 YSYEKL. J lost 4 bases, V lost 4 bases, and 8 bases had no gene match. The CDR3 loop reads CASSPEQGAVYGYTF. In nucleotides, the CDR3 is TGCGCCAGCAGCCCCGAGCAGGGGGCCGTCTATGGCTACACCTTC.

The chain has TRBV30 and TRBJ1-3, with a possible D match to TRBD1 (5 bases). This CDR3 contains 13 residues. With 2 bases removed from V and 8 bases from J, the gap between germline ends came to 13 bases. The V gene's germline CDR1 is GTSNPN and CDR2 SVGIG (reference sequence). The CDR3 sequence is CAWSLGLGDTIYF. CDR3 DNA: TGTGCCTGGAGTCTGGGACTGGGAGACACCATATATTTT. The entire variable domain, with the rest obtained from reference TRBV30 and TRBJ1-3, is as follows: SQTIHQWPATLVQPVGSPLSLECTVEGTSNPNLYWYRQAAGRGLQLLFYSVGIGQISSEVPQNLSASRPQDRQFILSSKKLLLSDSGFYLCAWSLGLGDTIYFGEGSWLTVV.

The J gene is TRBJ1-1, the V gene TRBV5-4; possibly TRBD1 for D (6 bases). CDR1 SGHNT and CDR2 YYREEE come from the germline V gene (reference sequence). The CDR3 loop spans 12 amino acids. V was shortened by 4 bases and J by 5 bases, with 9 bases between the two germline ends. CDR3 nucleotides: TGTGCCAGCAGCCCCACAGGGACTGAAGCTTTCTTT. Translation gives CASSPTGTEAFF.

The rearrangement joins TRBV6-4 to TRBJ1-6, with TRBD1 matching over 10 bases. The germline V gene encodes CDR1 MRHNA and CDR2 SNTAGT. Trimming at V came to 8 bases and at J to 6 bases, leaving 4 bases not matched to a gene. CDR3 length: 14 amino acids. CDR3 DNA: TGTGCCAGCCGGGACAGGGGTGTTAATTCACCCCTCCACTTT. Its protein product is CASRDRGVNSPLHF.

This clone occurred once. The chain couples TRBV5-4 to TRBJ2-7; 9 bases fit TRBD1. The CDR3 loop spans 14 amino acids. The V gene's germline CDR1 is SGHNT and CDR2 YYREEE (reference sequence). The V gene end was trimmed by 4 bases and the J gene end by 5 bases; junction bases not matched to a gene: 7. In DNA, the CDR3 is TGTGCCAGCAGCCGAGACAGGGGGAGGGACGAGCAGTACTTC. It specifies CASSRDRGRDEQYF.

The chain employs TRBV9 and TRBJ2-1; 7 positions agree with TRBD2. V lost 4 bases and J lost 4; bases outside the gene matches: 11. Germline CDR1 reads SGDLS; CDR2 reads YYNGEE. This CDR3 is 16 amino acids long. The CDR3: CASSQPGGSTYNEQFF. The CDR3 bases are TGTGCCAGCAGCCAGCCGGGGGGTTCCACTTACAATGAGCAGTTCTTC.